The entry below describes one TCR beta chain. Its antigen is unidentified. The sample belongs to a study of shared clonotypes between healthy human individuals. Overall study results and limits: Read depth was anticipated to influence clonotype sharing among donors.

Each PCR replicate run on unsorted PBMC took in roughly 0.3 ug DNA, tens of thousands of T cell genomes. Only in-frame clones appear in the TCRdb table, and some are missing; sequencing was by immunoSEQ multiplex PCR. The sample holds about 470,000 clones, around 75% seen once. The sequenced sample consisted of PBMCs. The TCR originated in a woman aged 40 to 55 in good health. Some clones in this sample may be carry-over from other donors' samples.

In nucleotides, the CDR3 is TGTGCCAGCAGCCGGACACCCTCCTACGAGCAGTACTTC. Translation: CASSRTPSYEQYF. The rearrangement links TRBV7-2 to TRBJ2-5; a possible D gene is TRBD1 (5 bases). The last part of the DNA fits TRBJ2-7 better; the J call may be wrong. The CDR3 runs to 13 residues. Germline-derived CDR1 and CDR2 are SGHTA and FQGNSA.